The 19 T cell receptor beta chains presented below share a single source sample, sequenced in a study of shared clonotypes between healthy human individuals. The method was immunoSEQ multiplex PCR; TCRdb's version includes in-frame clones alone and lacks a portion of them. The sample yields under 2.5 million clones, 85% to 95% seen once. Sequencing was done on a sample of naive CD4+ T cells from PBMCs. Subset meaning: CD45RA+ positively selected. The receptors stem from a young man in good health. Some clones in this sample may be carry-over from other donors' samples.

J is TRBJ2-1 and V is TRBV11-3; TRBD2 matches at 13 bases. Trimming at V came to 4 bases and at J to 9 bases, leaving 9 bases not matched to a gene. CDR1 and CDR2 (germline): SGHNT, YENEEA. The CDR3 length is 16 residues. The CDR3 protein is CASSSGLAGRAAEQFF. DNA for the CDR3: TGTGCCAGCAGCTCGGGACTAGCGGGAAGAGCGGCTGAGCAGTTCTTC.

The rearrangement uses TRBV6-5 and TRBJ2-5, with 7 bases lining up with TRBD2. CDR3 length: 15 amino acids. V shed 10 bases and J 1 base; nucleotides not matched to a gene: 12. From germline, CDR1 is MNHEY and CDR2 SVGAGI. The CDR3 loop is CATKKTAGSQETQYF. As DNA, the CDR3 is TGTGCCACCAAAAAGACAGCGGGAAGCCAAGAGACCCAGTACTTC.

The genes are TRBV14 and TRBJ1-1; tentatively, D is TRBD1 (5 bases). Germline CDR1 is SGHDN and CDR2 is FVKESK. Trimming cost V 7 bases and J 5 bases, with 11 bases left between them. This CDR3 is built from 12 residues. CDR3 protein: CASTRGGTEAFF. For the CDR3, the DNA is TGTGCCAGCACCCGGGGGGGGACTGAAGCTTTCTTT.

The V call is TRBV6-1, the J call TRBJ1-1; D call uncertain. The V and J ends lost 8 bases and 7 bases respectively, with 23 bases between them. There are 15 residues in the CDR3. CDR1 and CDR2 (germline): MNHNS, SASEGT. The CDR3 DNA is TGTGCCAGCGCAAATACCGGCAGCCGAACGTTTGAAGCTTTCTTT. Protein: CASANTGSRTFEAFF.

This clone was found a few times. J is TRBJ2-2 and V is TRBV5-1; possible D gene TRBD1, 5 bases. The CDR3 runs 11 residues. Germline CDR1 and CDR2: SGHRS and YFSETQ. V shed 4 bases and J shed 7 bases, with 5 bases lying between them. The CDR3, as DNA: TGCGCCAGCAGCACAGGCGGGGAGCTGTTTTTT. Translating gives CASSTGGELFF. The variable domain in full, with the rest retrieved from reference TRBV5-1 and TRBJ2-2, is KAGVTQTPRYLIKTRGQQVTLSCSPISGHRSVSWYQQTPGQGLQFLFEYFSETQRNKGNFPGRFSGRQFSNSRSEMNVSTLELGDSALYLCASSTGGELFFGEGSRLTVL.

This chain links TRBV18 with TRBJ2-1, with unresolved D. The V gene's germline CDR1 is KGHSH and CDR2 LQKENI. CDR3 length: 16 amino acids. Between the trimmed V and J ends, which lost 0 bases and 0 bases, there was a span of 9 bases. The CDR3 DNA reads TGTGCCAGCTCACCACCGAGCAAGAGCTCCTACAATGAGCAGTTCTTC. This encodes CASSPPSKSSYNEQFF.

The gene calls are TRBV28 and TRBJ2-7; D is unclear. The CDR3 spans 12 residues. With 8 bases removed from V and 6 bases from J, the gap between germline ends came to 14 bases. Germline CDR1 MDHEN, CDR2 SYDVKM. The CDR3 sequence is CASGIATSEQYF. The CDR3 DNA is TGTGCCAGCGGGATTGCGACATCCGAGCAGTACTTC.

The V and J genes are TRBV4-3 and TRBJ1-2; D is unresolved. Looked up from germline, CDR1 is LGHNA and CDR2 is YSLEER. The V and J ends lost 0 bases and 1 base respectively, with 9 bases between them. The CDR3 covers 15 residues. CDR3 in amino acids: CASSQEGSYNYGYTF. The CDR3 coding sequence is TGCGCCAGCAGCCAAGAAGGCAGCTATAACTATGGCTACACCTTC.

The chain recombines TRBV9 with TRBJ1-1; TRBD1 aligns across 7 bases. The germline V gene has CDR1 SGDLS and CDR2 YYNGEE. The V segment lost 4 bases and the J segment 4 bases; nucleotides outside the gene matches: 13. The CDR3 totals 16 residues. In DNA form, the CDR3 reads TGTGCCAGCAGCTCCACGACAGGGCGCCGGGTCACTGAAGCTTTCTTT. Its protein product is CASSSTTGRRVTEAFF.

V and J are TRBV7-2 and TRBJ2-3, with 7 bases lining up with TRBD2. The ends lost 5 bases at V and 2 bases at J; junction bases unmatched: 7. This CDR3 has 15 residues. Germline V gene lookup returns CDR1 SGHTA and CDR2 FQGNSA. The CDR3 DNA is TGTGCCAGCAGCCGAACAGCGGGGCCCACAGATACGCAGTATTTT. The encoded protein is CASSRTAGPTDTQYF.

Here the CDR3 DNA reads TGCGCCAGCAGCTTCAGGACTAGCGAAGAGACCCAGTACTTC. It is translated as CASSFRTSEETQYF. This chain links TRBV5-1 with TRBJ2-5; 9 positions agree with TRBD2. The CDR3 is 14 residues long. Germline V gene data show CDR1 as SGHRS and CDR2 as YFSETQ. Trimming cost V 2 bases and J 3 bases; bases outside gene matches: 2.

The chain carries TRBV5-1 and TRBJ2-7; perhaps D is TRBD1 or TRBD2 (5 bases each). CDR3 size: 17 residues. Trimming took 3 bases from V and 2 from J, leaving 21 bases between them. Germline CDR1 SGHRS, CDR2 YFSETQ. The CDR3: CASSYRGPGRTPYEQYF. CDR3 nucleotides: TGCGCCAGCAGCTATCGGGGCCCGGGACGAACCCCCTACGAGCAGTACTTC. The whole variable domain, remainder taken from reference TRBV5-1 and TRBJ2-7, is KAGVTQTPRYLIKTRGQQVTLSCSPISGHRSVSWYQQTPGQGLQFLFEYFSETQRNKGNFPGRFSGRQFSNSRSEMNVSTLELGDSALYLCASSYRGPGRTPYEQYFGPGTRLTVT.

The V gene is TRBV7-9, the J gene TRBJ1-4; perhaps TRBD1 as D (6 bases). CDR3 length: 13 amino acids. Germline V lookup: CDR1 SEHNR, CDR2 FQNEAQ (reference sequence). Trimming stripped 5 bases from V and 6 bases from J, with 10 bases between. This CDR3 reads CASSRTGHEKLFF. In DNA form, the CDR3 reads TGTGCCAGCAGCCGCACAGGGCATGAAAAACTGTTTTTT.

This chain connects TRBV6-6 to TRBJ2-1; no firm D call. The CDR3 is 16 amino acids. The ends were cut back, 4 bases at V and 1 base at J, with 14 bases in the middle. Germline V CDR1 and CDR2: MNHNY, SVGAGI (reference sequence). CDR3 in DNA: TGTGCCAGCAGTTCACGGTACGGAGAATCCTACAATGAGCAGTTCTTC. Amino acid sequence: CASSSRYGESYNEQFF.

This chain joins TRBV29-1 and TRBJ2-1; the match to TRBD2 covers 7 bases. With 1 base clipped from V and 7 bases from J, the junction kept 4 bases outside the gene matches. The CDR3 spans 13 residues. Germline loops: CDR1 SQVTM, CDR2 ANQGSEA. CDR3 nucleotide sequence: TGCAGCGTTGAAGCAGGGAGGGTTAATGAGCAGTTCTTC. Protein: CSVEAGRVNEQFF.

Turning to this clone: The missing conserved phenylalanine or tryptophan at the end of this CDR3 makes a read error likely. Because the CDR3's place on the DNA is in doubt, the DNA is left out and the CDR3 is given as listed by TCRdb. The chain joins TRBV20-1 to TRBJ2-7; the table's TRBD2 call for D was not verified on the DNA. The CDR3 extends over 11 residues, inclusive of both ends. Germline V CDR1 and CDR2: DFQATT, SNEGSKA (reference sequence). CDR3 residues: CSAPTSGSSPL.

This sequence joins TRBV6-1 and TRBJ2-1; D is ambiguous. Germline CDR1 MNHNS, CDR2 SASEGT. Trimming cost V 4 bases and J 2 bases, with 6 bases left between them. The CDR3 is made up of 13 amino acids. The CDR3: CASSVNTYNEQFF. For the CDR3, the DNA is TGTGCCAGCAGTGTTAACACCTACAATGAGCAGTTCTTC.

As to this clone: The junction departs from germline at one end; a sequencing error may be responsible. The chain employs TRBV5-1 and TRBJ2-2, with a weak D call TRBD2 (5 bases). The CDR3 length is 13 residues. Germline values: CDR1 SGHRS, CDR2 YFSETQ. The CDR3 loop is CASSLAGELRGVF. DNA of the CDR3: TGCGCCAGCAGCTTGGCCGGGGAGCTGAGAGGCGTTTTT.

This chain uses TRBV6-6 with TRBJ1-5; a possible D gene is TRBD1 (5 bases). In germline, CDR1 is MNHNY, CDR2 SVGAGI (reference sequence). This CDR3 spans 14 amino acids. The V gene lost 10 bases and the J gene lost 4 bases, with 17 bases spanning the gap. CDR3 bases: TGTGCCACCTCAACCGGGACGGGAAATCAGCCCCAGCATTTT. This gives the protein CATSTGTGNQPQHF.